This T cell receptor beta chain stems from a study of CD4 T cells in relation to SARS-CoV-2 and coronaviruses. Study-level findings and limits: Crossreactive clones expanded significantly less to SARS-CoV-2 than monoreactive clones.

Before the COVID-19 pandemic, during about 2011-2019, CD4+ T cells were taken from unexposed donors. CD4+ T cells were isolated from the cells after 10 days of culture. Cells permitting, SARS-CoV-2 S/N and four cold-coronavirus spikes were tested on unexposed-donor CD4+ T cells. PBMCs were plated at 1.5 million to 2.5 million per well in IL-2-containing medium. V dropped 5 bases and J dropped 0; count of bases not matched to a gene: 5. CDR1 is MNHNY, CDR2 SVGAGI, per germline (reference sequence). This CDR3 is built from 17 residues. For this clone: Its antigen is undetermined.

The method was immunoSEQ multiplex PCR; TCRdb's version includes in-frame clones alone and lacks a portion of them. The sample has about 22,000 clones, roughly 70% seen once. The clonotype was recovered from a human donor in good health. The sequenced sample consisted of CD4+ T cells from PBMCs, cultured in vitro. This rearrangement joins TRBV6-6 to TRBJ2-7; 15 positions match TRBD2. The CDR3 here is CASSQGLAGGPSYEQYF. CDR3 bases: TGTGCCAGCAGTCAGGGACTAGCGGGAGGCCCCTCCTACGAGCAGTACTTC.